The source of this T cell receptor beta chain is a study of cytomegalovirus exposure and HLA in healthy donors. Study-wide results and limits: Sequencing had likely introduced a cluster of highly shared sequence variants as an artifact.

Regarding this clone: Its specificity is unknown.

It was with 60 Vbeta and 13 Jbeta primers that the PCR ran. TCRdb keeps only in-frame clones here, not all; method: immunoSEQ multiplex PCR. The profile shows 160,000 or so clones, nearly 80% of them singletons. The sequenced sample was PBMCs. The sequence derives from a young man in good health and CMV-seropositive.

DNA for the CDR3: TGTGCCAGTAGTATAGGGGGACAGGGTACTGAAGCTTTCTTT. This translates into CASSIGGQGTEAFF. The chain couples TRBV19 to TRBJ1-1; 9 nucleotides match TRBD1. V trimming: 1 base; J trimming: 5 bases; junction bases outside the gene matches: 2. The V gene's germline CDR1 is LNHDA and CDR2 SQIVND (reference sequence). The CDR3 sequence is 14 residues long.